This passage covers 14 T cell receptor beta chains from one sample sequenced in a study of neurological immune-mediated disorders. TCRdb re-called the 5' RACE reads with MiXCR, one entry per CDR3 protein. Of some 41,000 distinct CDR3 sequences listed, 2.5% are singletons. Material for sequencing was PBMCs. The receptors come from a man in his thirties or forties with multiple sclerosis.

This clonotype came up many times. The CDR3 sequence is CASSFETGSPEAFF. The CDR3 bases are TGCGCCAGCAGCTTCGAAACAGGGTCCCCTGAAGCTTTCTTT. This chain joins TRBV5-1 and TRBJ1-1, with TRBD1 as a possible D gene (6 bases). The V and J ends lost 2 bases and 6 bases respectively, with 14 bases between them. The CDR3 runs to 14 residues. CDR1 and CDR2 from the germline V gene are SGHRS and YFSETQ.

This clonotype was seen ten or more times. The V call is TRBV6-5, the J call TRBJ2-1; 7 nucleotides line up with TRBD2. The CDR3 has 16 amino acids. V was clipped by 0 bases and J by 5 bases; unmatched bases: 7. CDR1 is MNHEY and CDR2 is SVGAGI in the germline V gene. The CDR3 is CASSYSKAGPHNEQFF. CDR3 coding DNA: TGTGCCAGCAGTTACTCGAAAGCGGGACCCCACAATGAGCAGTTCTTC.

This clonotype was found many times. The chain couples TRBV5-5 to TRBJ2-5; D is possibly TRBD1 (5 bases). This CDR3 is built from 13 residues. The V and J ends lost 0 bases and 5 bases respectively, with 8 bases between them. Per germline, CDR1 SGHKS and CDR2 YYEKEE (reference sequence). The CDR3 loop reads CASSLGGSETQYF. CDR3 nucleotides: TGTGCCAGCAGCTTGGGGGGCTCGGAGACCCAGTACTTC.

This clonotype was counted ten times or more. This chain links TRBV3-1 with TRBJ1-1; the match to TRBD1 covers 9 bases. V gave up 6 bases and J gave up 6 bases; unmatched junction bases: 11. This CDR3 has 15 amino acids. Looked up from germline, CDR1 is LGHDT and CDR2 is YNNKEL (reference sequence). CDR3 sequence: CASRYRQGGRAEAFF. As DNA, the CDR3 is TGTGCCAGCAGGTACAGACAGGGGGGTCGCGCTGAAGCTTTCTTT.

This clonotype was seen at least ten times. The chain recombines TRBV20-1 with TRBJ1-2; D call uncertain. V lost 6 bases, J lost 1 base, and 12 bases lay in between. The germline gives CDR1 DFQATT, CDR2 SNEGSKA (reference sequence). The CDR3 is made up of 13 amino acids. In DNA form, the CDR3 reads TGCAGTGCCGTTACTGGGGATAACTATGGCTACACCTTC. It translates to CSAVTGDNYGYTF.

The chain links TRBV5-8 to TRBJ1-1; 10 nucleotides match TRBD1. The CDR3 has 16 amino acids. Germline V gene sequence: CDR1 SGHTS, CDR2 YDEGEE. V was clipped by 4 bases and J by 6 bases; unmatched bases: 12. For the CDR3, the DNA is TGTGCCAGCAGCCTATCACCGGGACAGGGGTCTCCTGAAGCTTTCTTT. It translates to CASSLSPGQGSPEAFF.

This clonotype has a count of ten or more. This sequence joins TRBV6-6 and TRBJ2-7; no reliable D call. This CDR3 has 12 amino acids. Trimming stripped 6 bases from V and 4 bases from J, with 10 bases between. Germline V lookup: CDR1 MNHNY, CDR2 SVGAGI (reference sequence). The CDR3 sequence is CASSSDWYEQYF. In DNA form, the CDR3 reads TGTGCCAGCAGCTCTGACTGGTACGAGCAGTACTTC.

This clonotype has only a few counts. The chain combines TRBV7-6 with TRBJ2-1; tentatively, D is TRBD1 (5 bases). V lost 4 bases and J lost 8, with 15 bases in between. Per the germline V gene, CDR1 is SGHVS and CDR2 is FNYEAQ. The CDR3 is 14 residues long. The CDR3 nucleotides are TGTGCCAGCAGCTCAGGGAAGCAGTGGGATGAGCAGTTCTTC. Its translation: CASSSGKQWDEQFF.

Ten or more counts support this clonotype. This chain connects TRBV20-1 to TRBJ2-1, with D possibly TRBD2 on 7 matching bases. Germline CDR1 DFQATT, CDR2 SNEGSKA (reference sequence). The CDR3 is 15 amino acids. V dropped 4 bases and J dropped 8 bases, with 21 bases sitting between them. Here the CDR3 reads CSAIRQGRGNDEQFF. The CDR3 bases are TGCAGTGCTATCCGGCAGGGGAGGGGGAACGATGAGCAGTTCTTC.

This clonotype was observed at least ten times. J is TRBJ2-7 and V is TRBV20-1, with 11 bases aligning to TRBD1. CDR1 DFQATT and CDR2 SNEGSKA come from the germline V gene (reference sequence). V lost 0 bases and J lost 2; bases outside the gene matches: 9. The length of the CDR3 is 17 residues. The CDR3 nucleotides read TGCAGTGCTAGAGAACGAGGGGGGACAGGGGGGCCCTACGAGCAGTACTTC. Translated: CSARERGGTGGPYEQYF.

This clonotype was counted ten times or more. The CDR3 spells CSAERAGKGSPLHF. Here the CDR3 DNA reads TGCAGTGCGGAGAGGGCGGGCAAAGGATCACCCCTCCACTTT. This chain links TRBV20-1 with TRBJ1-6; D unclear. This CDR3 has 14 residues. Per the germline V gene, CDR1 is DFQATT and CDR2 is SNEGSKA (reference sequence). The V gene lost 6 bases and the J gene lost 10 bases, with 19 bases spanning the gap.

This clonotype appeared many times. The chain couples TRBV3-1 to TRBJ2-1, with D uncertain. Trimming took 3 bases from V and 9 from J, leaving 18 bases between them. Germline V CDR1 and CDR2: LGHDT, YNNKEL (reference sequence). The CDR3 runs 15 residues. The CDR3 here is CASSQPGVRWREQFF. The CDR3 DNA reads TGTGCCAGCAGCCAGCCGGGCGTTCGGTGGCGTGAGCAGTTCTTC.

This clonotype was detected ten times or more. The rearrangement joins TRBV20-1 to TRBJ2-7, with 8 bases aligning to TRBD1. J was trimmed by 2 bases and V by 1 base; bases with no gene match: 4. CDR1 is DFQATT and CDR2 is SNEGSKA in the germline V gene (reference sequence). CDR3 length: 14 amino acids. The CDR3 DNA reads TGCAGTGCTAGAGTGACAGGGGTCGCCTACGAGCAGTACTTC. Translating it yields CSARVTGVAYEQYF.

This clonotype has at least ten counts. V usage is TRBV12-3 or TRBV12-4 and J usage is TRBJ2-7; D might be TRBD1 (5 bases). V was trimmed by 4 bases and J by 3 bases, leaving 10 bases between them. The CDR3 spans 13 residues. CDR3 protein: CASSYQGSYEQYF. The CDR3 DNA reads TGTGCCAGCAGTTATCAGGGCAGCTACGAGCAGTACTTC.